The entry below describes one T cell receptor (beta chain). Its antigen is not identified. This specimen belongs to a study of T cells expressing NK-cell markers. Across the study: Eight donors were sequenced, seven testing HCMV-seropositive and one testing seronegative.

This CDR3 comprises 14 residues. Germline CDR1 and CDR2: DFQATT and SNEGSKA (reference sequence). Making the TCR beta cDNA relied on 5'RACE template switching with UMIs. TCRdb re-called the 5' RACE reads; one entry per CDR3 protein, DNA not given. The specimen's table records roughly 390,000 distinct CDR3 sequences. Study-wide points: The contribution of dominant NKG2C+ clonotypes to CD8+ T cells in more than five donors was roughly 1.0-7.5%. Also leading the CD3+CD56-NKG2C+ fraction in a few donors were these clonotypes.

Sequencing was done on a sample of blood T cells: a sorted CD56 or NKG2C T cell subset, CD4+ or CD8+ T cells, or bulk PBMC T cells (not recorded which). This chain uses TRBV20-1 with TRBJ2-1; the D gene TCRdb calls, TRBD1, cannot be checked with no DNA. The source of this sequence is a man aged 18 to 70 in good health. CDR3 protein: CSASPAPWENEQFF.